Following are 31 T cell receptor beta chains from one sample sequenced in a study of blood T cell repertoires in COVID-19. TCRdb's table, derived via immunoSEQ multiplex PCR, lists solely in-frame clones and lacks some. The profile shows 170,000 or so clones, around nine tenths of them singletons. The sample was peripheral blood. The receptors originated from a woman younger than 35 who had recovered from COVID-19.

The CDR3 DNA reads as TGTGCCAGCAGCTTAGATCAGGCAGGCCCCTATGGCTACACCTTC. This gives the protein CASSLDQAGPYGYTF. The V and J genes are TRBV7-6 and TRBJ1-2; D gene unclear. V dropped 1 base and J dropped 4 bases, with 13 bases sitting between them. CDR1 and CDR2 from the germline V gene are SGHVS and FNYEAQ. CDR3 length equals 15 residues.

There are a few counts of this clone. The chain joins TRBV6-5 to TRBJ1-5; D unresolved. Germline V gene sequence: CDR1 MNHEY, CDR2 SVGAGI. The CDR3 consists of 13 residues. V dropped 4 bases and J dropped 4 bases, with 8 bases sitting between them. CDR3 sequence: CASSFTENQPQHF. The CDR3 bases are TGTGCCAGCAGTTTTACAGAAAATCAGCCCCAGCATTTT.

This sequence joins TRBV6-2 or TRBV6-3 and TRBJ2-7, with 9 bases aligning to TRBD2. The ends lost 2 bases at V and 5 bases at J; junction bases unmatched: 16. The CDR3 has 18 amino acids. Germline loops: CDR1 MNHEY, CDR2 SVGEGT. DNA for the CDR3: TGTGCCAGCAGTTACGTGGCTAGCGGGACCACCGTAAGGAACGAGCAGTACGTC. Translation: CASSYVASGTTVRNEQYV.

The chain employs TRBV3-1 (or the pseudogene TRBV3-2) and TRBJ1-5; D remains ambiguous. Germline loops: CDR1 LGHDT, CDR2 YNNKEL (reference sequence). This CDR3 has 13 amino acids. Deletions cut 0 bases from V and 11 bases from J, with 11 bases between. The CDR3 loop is CASSQDMAEAQHF. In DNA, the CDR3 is TGTGCCAGCAGCCAAGACATGGCCGAGGCCCAGCATTTT.

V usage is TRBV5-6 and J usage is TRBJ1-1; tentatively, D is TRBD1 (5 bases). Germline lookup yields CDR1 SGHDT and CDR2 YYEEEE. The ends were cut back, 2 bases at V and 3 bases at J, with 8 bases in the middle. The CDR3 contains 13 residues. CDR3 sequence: CASSLGVYTEAFF. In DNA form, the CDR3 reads TGTGCCAGCAGCTTAGGGGTGTACACTGAAGCTTTCTTT.

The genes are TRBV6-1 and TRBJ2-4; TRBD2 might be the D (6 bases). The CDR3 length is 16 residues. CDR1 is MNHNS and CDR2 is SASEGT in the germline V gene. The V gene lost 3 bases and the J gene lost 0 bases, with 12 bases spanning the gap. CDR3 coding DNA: TGTGCCAGCAGTGACCCGGGGGTGGGAGCCAAAAACATTCAGTACTTC. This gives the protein CASSDPGVGAKNIQYF.

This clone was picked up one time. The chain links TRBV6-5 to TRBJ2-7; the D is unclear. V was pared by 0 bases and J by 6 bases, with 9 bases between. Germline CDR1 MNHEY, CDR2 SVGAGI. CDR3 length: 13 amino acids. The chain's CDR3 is CASSYSVELEQYV. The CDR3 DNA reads TGTGCCAGCAGTTACTCGGTGGAGCTCGAGCAGTACGTC.

The CDR3 sequence: CASSRGEAGAYNEQFF. The DNA for the CDR3 is TGCGCCAGCAGCCGGGGCGAAGCGGGCGCCTACAATGAGCAGTTCTTC. The chain uses TRBV4-3 and TRBJ2-1; tentatively, D is TRBD2 (6 bases). The V end was cut by 4 bases, the J end by 2 bases, with 15 bases between. There are 16 residues in the CDR3. The germline gives CDR1 LGHNA, CDR2 YSLEER.

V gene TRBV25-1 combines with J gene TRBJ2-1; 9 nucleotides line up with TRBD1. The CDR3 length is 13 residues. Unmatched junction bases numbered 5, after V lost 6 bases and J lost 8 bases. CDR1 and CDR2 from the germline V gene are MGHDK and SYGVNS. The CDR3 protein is CASRGTGSYEQFF. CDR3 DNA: TGTGCCAGCAGAGGGACAGGGAGCTATGAGCAGTTCTTC.

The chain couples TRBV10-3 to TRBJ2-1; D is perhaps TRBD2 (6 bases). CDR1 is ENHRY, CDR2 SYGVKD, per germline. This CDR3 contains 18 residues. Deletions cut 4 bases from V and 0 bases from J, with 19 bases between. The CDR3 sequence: CAISGSGLAPSSYNEQFF. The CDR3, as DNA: TGTGCCATCAGTGGTTCCGGGCTAGCGCCGAGCTCCTACAATGAGCAGTTCTTC.

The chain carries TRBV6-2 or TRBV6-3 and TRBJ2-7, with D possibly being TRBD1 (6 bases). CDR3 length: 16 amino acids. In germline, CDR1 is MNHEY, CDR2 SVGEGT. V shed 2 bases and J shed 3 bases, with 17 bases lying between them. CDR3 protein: CASSYPSGQKYYEQYV. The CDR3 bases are TGTGCCAGCAGTTACCCATCCGGACAGAAATACTACGAGCAGTACGTC.

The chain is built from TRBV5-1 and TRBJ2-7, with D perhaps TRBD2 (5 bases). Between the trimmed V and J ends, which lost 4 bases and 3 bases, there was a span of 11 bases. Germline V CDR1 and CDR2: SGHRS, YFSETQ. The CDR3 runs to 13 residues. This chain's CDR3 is CASSLGRDYEQYF. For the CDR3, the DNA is TGCGCCAGCAGCCTGGGTCGGGACTACGAGCAGTACTTC. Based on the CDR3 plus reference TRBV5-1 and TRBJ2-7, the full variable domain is KAGVTQTPRYLIKTRGQQVTLSCSPISGHRSVSWYQQTPGQGLQFLFEYFSETQRNKGNFPGRFSGRQFSNSRSEMNVSTLELGDSALYLCASSLGRDYEQYFGPGTRLTVT.

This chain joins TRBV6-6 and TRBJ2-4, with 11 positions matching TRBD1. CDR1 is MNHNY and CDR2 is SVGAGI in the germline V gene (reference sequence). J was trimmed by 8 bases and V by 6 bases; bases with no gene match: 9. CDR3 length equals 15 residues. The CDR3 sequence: CASSLGQGAIDIQYF. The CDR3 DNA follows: TGTGCCAGCAGCCTTGGACAGGGGGCAATCGACATTCAGTACTTC.

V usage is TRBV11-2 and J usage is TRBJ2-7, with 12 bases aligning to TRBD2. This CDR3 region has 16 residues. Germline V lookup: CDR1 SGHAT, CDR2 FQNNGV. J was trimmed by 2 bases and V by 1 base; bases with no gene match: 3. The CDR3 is CASSLGTSGKTYEQYF. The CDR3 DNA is TGTGCCAGCAGCTTAGGGACTAGCGGGAAGACCTACGAGCAGTACTTC.

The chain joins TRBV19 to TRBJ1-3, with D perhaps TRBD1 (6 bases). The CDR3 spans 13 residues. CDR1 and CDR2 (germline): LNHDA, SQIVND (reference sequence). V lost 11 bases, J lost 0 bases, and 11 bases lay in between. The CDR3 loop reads CASQGISGNTIYF. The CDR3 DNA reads TGTGCCTCACAGGGAATCTCTGGAAACACCATATATTTT.

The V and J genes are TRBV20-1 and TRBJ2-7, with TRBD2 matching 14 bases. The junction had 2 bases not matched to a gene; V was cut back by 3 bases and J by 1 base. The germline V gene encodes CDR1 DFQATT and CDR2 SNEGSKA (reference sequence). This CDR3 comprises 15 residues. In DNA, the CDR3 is TGCAGTGCTAGTAGACTAGCGGGAGGGTCCTACGAGCAGTACGTC. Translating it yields CSASRLAGGSYEQYV.

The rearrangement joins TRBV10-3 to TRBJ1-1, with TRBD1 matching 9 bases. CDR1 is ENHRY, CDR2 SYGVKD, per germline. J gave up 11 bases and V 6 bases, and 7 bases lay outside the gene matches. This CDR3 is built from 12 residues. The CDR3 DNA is TGTGCCATCAGCCCAGGAGACAGGGGGGCTTTCTTT. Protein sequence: CAISPGDRGAFF.

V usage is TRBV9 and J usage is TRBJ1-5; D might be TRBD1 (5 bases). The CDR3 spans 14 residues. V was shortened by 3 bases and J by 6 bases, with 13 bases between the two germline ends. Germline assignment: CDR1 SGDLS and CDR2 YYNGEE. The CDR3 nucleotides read TGTGCCAGCAGCGACGGGACTGACTTTCAGCCCCAGCATTTT. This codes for CASSDGTDFQPQHF.

This CDR3 reads CAWSIYSRNEQFF. The CDR3 DNA is TGTGCCTGGAGTATATATTCCCGGAATGAGCAGTTCTTC. This chain links TRBV30 with TRBJ2-1, with D unresolved. This CDR3 has 13 amino acids. The germline gives CDR1 GTSNPN, CDR2 SVGIG (reference sequence). V shed 2 bases and J shed 7 bases, with 12 bases lying between them.

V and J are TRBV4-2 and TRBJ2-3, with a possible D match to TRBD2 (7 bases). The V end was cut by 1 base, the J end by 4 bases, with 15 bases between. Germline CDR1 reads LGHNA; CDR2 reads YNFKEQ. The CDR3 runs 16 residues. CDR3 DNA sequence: TGTGCCAGCAGCCAAGTTGTCGGGGGGCCCCCAGATACGCAGTATTTT. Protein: CASSQVVGGPPDTQYF.

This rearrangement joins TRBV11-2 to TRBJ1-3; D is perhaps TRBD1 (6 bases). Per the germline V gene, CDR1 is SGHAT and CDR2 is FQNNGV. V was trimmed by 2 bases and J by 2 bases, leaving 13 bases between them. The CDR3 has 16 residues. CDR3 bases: TGTGCCAGCAGCTTAAGCCAGGGGTTCGCTGGAAACACCATATATTTT. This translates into CASSLSQGFAGNTIYF.

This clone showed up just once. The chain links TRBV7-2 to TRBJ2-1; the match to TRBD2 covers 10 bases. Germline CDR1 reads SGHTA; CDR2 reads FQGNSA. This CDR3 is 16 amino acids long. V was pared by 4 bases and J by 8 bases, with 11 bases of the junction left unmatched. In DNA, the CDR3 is TGTGCCAGCAGCTCAGGGCCTAGCGGGAGTATCTATGAGCAGTTCTTC. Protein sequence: CASSSGPSGSIYEQFF. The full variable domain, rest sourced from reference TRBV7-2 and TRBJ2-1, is GAGVSQSPSNKVTEKGKDVELRCDPISGHTALYWYRQSLGQGLEFLIYFQGNSAPDKSGLPSDRFSAERTGGSVSTLTIQRTQQEDSAVYLCASSSGPSGSIYEQFFGPGTRLTVL.

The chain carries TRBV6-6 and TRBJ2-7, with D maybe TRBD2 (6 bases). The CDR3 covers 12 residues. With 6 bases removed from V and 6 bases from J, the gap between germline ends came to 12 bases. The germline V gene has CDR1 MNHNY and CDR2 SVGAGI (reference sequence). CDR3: CASSSPGVEQYV. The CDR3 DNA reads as TGTGCCAGCAGCTCACCGGGGGTCGAGCAGTACGTC.

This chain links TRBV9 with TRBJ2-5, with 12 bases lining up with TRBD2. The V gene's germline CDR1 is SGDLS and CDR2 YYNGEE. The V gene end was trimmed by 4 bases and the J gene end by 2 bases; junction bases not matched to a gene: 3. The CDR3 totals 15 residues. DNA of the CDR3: TGTGCCAGCAGCTCGACTAGCGGGAGACAAGAGACCCAGTACTTC. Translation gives CASSSTSGRQETQYF.

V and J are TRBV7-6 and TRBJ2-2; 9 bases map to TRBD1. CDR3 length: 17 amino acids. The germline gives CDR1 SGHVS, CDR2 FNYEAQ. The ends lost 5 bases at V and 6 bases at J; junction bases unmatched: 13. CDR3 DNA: TGTGCCAGCAGCCCAGCTACAGGGGGCAGATTCGCCGGGGAGCTGTTTTTT. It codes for CASSPATGGRFAGELFF.

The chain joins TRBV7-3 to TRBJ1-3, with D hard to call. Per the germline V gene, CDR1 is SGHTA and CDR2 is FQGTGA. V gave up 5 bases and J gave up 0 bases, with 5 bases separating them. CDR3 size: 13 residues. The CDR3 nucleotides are TGTGCCAGCAGCCTTTACTCTGGAAACACCATATATTTT. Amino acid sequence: CASSLYSGNTIYF.

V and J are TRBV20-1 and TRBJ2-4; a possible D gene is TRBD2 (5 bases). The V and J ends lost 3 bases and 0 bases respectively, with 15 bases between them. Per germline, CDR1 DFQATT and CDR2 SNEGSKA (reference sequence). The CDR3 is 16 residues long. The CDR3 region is CSASPGGFLAKNIQYF. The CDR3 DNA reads TGCAGTGCTAGTCCCGGCGGGTTCTTAGCCAAAAACATTCAGTACTTC.

In nucleotides, the CDR3 is TGTGCCAGTAGTACCCAAGCGGGAGTGGTCTACAATGAGCAGTTCTTC. Protein: CASSTQAGVVYNEQFF. This rearrangement joins TRBV19 to TRBJ2-1, with 8 bases that match TRBD2. V gave up 4 bases and J gave up 3 bases; unmatched junction bases: 8. Germline V gene data show CDR1 as LNHDA and CDR2 as SQIVND (reference sequence). This CDR3 has 16 amino acids.

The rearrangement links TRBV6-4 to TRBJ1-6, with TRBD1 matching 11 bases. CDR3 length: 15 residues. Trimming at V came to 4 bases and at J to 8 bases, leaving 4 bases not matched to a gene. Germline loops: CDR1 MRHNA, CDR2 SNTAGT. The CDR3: CASSGTGGGDSPLHF. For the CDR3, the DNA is TGTGCCAGCAGTGGGACAGGGGGCGGTGATTCACCCCTCCACTTT.

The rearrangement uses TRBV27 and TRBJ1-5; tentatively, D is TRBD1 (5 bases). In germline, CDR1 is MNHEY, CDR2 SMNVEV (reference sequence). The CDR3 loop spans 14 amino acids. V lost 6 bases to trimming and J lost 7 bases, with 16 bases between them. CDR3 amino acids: CASSQGVTDQPQHF. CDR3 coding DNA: TGTGCCAGCAGCCAAGGGGTCACGGACCAGCCCCAGCATTTT.

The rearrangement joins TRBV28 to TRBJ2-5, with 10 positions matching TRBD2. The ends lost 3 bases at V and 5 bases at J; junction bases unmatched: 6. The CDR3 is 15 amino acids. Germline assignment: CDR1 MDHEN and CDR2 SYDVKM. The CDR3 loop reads CASSFLAGVAETQYF. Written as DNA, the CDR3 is TGTGCCAGCAGTTTCCTAGCGGGAGTGGCCGAGACCCAGTACTTC. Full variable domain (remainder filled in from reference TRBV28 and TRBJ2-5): DVKVTQSSRYLVKRTGEKVFLECVQDMDHENMFWYRQDPGLGLRLIYFSYDVKMKEKGDIPEGYSVSREKKERFSLILESASTNQTSMYLCASSFLAGVAETQYFGPGTRLLVL.